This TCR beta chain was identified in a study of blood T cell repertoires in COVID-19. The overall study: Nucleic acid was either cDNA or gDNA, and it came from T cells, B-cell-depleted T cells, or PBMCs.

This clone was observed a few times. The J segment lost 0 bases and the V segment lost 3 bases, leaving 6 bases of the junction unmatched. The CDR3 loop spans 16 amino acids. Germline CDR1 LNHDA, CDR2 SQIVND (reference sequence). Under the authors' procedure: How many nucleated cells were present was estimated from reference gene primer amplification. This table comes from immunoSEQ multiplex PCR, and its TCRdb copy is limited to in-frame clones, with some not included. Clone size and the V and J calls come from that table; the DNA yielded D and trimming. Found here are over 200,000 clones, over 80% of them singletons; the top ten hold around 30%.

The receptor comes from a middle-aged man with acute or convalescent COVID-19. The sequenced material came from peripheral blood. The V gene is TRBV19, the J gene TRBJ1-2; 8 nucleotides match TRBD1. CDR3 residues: CASSINQGAANYGYTF. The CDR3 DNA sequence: TGTGCCAGTAGTATTAACCAGGGGGCTGCTAACTATGGCTACACCTTC.